The 6 T cell receptor beta chains below come from one sample, sequenced in a study of T-cell reconstitution after alpha-beta-depleted transplantation in children. Unique molecular identifiers featured in how the TCRbeta library was prepared. Each CDR3 protein is one row after TCRdb ran MiXCR on the PCR reads. This table has about 600,000 distinct CDR3 sequences, 10% to 15% appearing once. The source was PBMCs, mostly from graft donor cells, collected 360 days after TCRalphabeta/CD19-depleted stem cell transplant. All receptors come from a male patient between 10 and 17 years old who had a stem cell transplant for acute myeloid leukemia, so the T cells may come from the graft donor.

The CDR3 DNA sequence: TGTGCCAGCAGGTTGAAGAAGGAGACCCAGTACTTC. This gives the protein CASRLKKETQYF. The chain links TRBV5-6 to TRBJ2-5, with D unclear. The CDR3 runs to 12 residues. The V and J ends lost 5 bases and 5 bases respectively, with 10 bases between them. Germline V gene sequence: CDR1 SGHDT, CDR2 YYEEEE.

V is TRBV6-1 and J is TRBJ2-1; 14 bases agree with TRBD2. The CDR3 loop spans 16 amino acids. With V trimmed by 5 bases and J by 7 bases, 7 bases remained unmatched. Germline-derived CDR1 and CDR2 are MNHNS and SASEGT. The CDR3 region is CASSTRLAGGRNEQFF. For the CDR3, the DNA is TGTGCCAGCAGTACCAGACTAGCGGGAGGGAGAAATGAGCAGTTCTTC.

This clonotype was found many times. The rearrangement joins TRBV7-2 to TRBJ2-7; TRBD2 aligns across 8 bases. CDR1 is SGHTA, CDR2 FQGNSA, per germline. The CDR3 consists of 15 residues. J lost 4 bases, V lost 2 bases, and 7 bases had no gene match. CDR3 protein: CASSLSRLAGYEQYV. In nucleotides, the CDR3 is TGTGCCAGCAGCTTAAGCCGGTTAGCGGGGTACGAGCAGTACGTC.

This clonotype was counted at least ten times. This chain uses TRBV5-1 with TRBJ2-1; TRBD2 matches at 8 bases. This CDR3 is 14 amino acids long. Germline V CDR1 and CDR2: SGHRS, YFSETQ. J gave up 8 bases and V 7 bases, and 11 bases lay outside the gene matches. The CDR3 coding sequence is TGCGCCAGCGAAAGCGGGGGAAAGGGAGATGAGCAGTTCTTC. Translated: CASESGGKGDEQFF.

This clonotype was found many times. The chain is built from TRBV29-1 and TRBJ2-6; D is perhaps TRBD1 or TRBD2 (6 bases each). V was clipped by 4 bases and J by 0 bases, with 13 bases between them. CDR1 SQVTM and CDR2 ANQGSEA come from the germline V gene. The CDR3 spans 16 residues. As DNA, the CDR3 is TGCAGCGTTGGGAAGGGGGGTAGCTCTGGGGCCAACGTCCTGACTTTC. It yields the protein CSVGKGGSSGANVLTF.

The table lists this clonotype with a few counts. The chain combines TRBV19 with TRBJ2-2; no definite D call. The CDR3 spans 15 residues. V was pared by 10 bases and J by 0 bases, with 15 bases between. Germline V gene data show CDR1 as LNHDA and CDR2 as SQIVND (reference sequence). As DNA, the CDR3 is TGTGCCACTACTGTCACCGGGTCGAACACCGGGGAGCTGTTTTTT. Translated: CATTVTGSNTGELFF.